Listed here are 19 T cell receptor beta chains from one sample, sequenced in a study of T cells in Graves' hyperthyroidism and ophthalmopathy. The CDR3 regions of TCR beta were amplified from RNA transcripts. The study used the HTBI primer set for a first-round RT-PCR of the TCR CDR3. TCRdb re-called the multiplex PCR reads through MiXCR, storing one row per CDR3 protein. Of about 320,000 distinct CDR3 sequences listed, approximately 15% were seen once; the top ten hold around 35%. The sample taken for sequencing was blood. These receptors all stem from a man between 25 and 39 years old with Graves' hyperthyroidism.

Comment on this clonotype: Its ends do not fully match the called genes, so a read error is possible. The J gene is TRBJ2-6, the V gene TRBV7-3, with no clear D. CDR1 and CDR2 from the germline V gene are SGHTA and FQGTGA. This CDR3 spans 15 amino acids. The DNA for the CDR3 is TGTGCCAGTAGCTTTGTGGACGCTGGGGCCAACGTCCTGACTTTC. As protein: CASSFVDAGANVLTF. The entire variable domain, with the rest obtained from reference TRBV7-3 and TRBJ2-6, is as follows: GAGVSQTPSNKVTEKGKYVELRCDPISGHTALYWYRQSLGQGPEFLIYFQGTGAADDSGLPNDRFFAVRPEGSVSTLKIQRTERGDSAVYLCASSFVDAGANVLTFGAGSRLTVL.

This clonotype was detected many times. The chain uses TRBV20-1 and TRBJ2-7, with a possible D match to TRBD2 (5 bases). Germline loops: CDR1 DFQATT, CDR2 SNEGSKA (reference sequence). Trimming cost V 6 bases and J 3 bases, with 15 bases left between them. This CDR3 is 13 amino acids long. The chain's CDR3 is CSAYTSGDYEQYF. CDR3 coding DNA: TGCAGTGCCTACACGAGCGGAGACTACGAGCAGTACTTC.

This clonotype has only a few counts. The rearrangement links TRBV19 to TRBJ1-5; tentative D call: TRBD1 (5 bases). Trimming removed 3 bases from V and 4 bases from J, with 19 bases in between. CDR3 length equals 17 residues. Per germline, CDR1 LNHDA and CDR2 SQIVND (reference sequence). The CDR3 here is CASSIGYLGGENQPQHF. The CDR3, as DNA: TGTGCCAGTAGTATTGGGTACTTGGGAGGGGAAAATCAGCCCCAGCATTTT.

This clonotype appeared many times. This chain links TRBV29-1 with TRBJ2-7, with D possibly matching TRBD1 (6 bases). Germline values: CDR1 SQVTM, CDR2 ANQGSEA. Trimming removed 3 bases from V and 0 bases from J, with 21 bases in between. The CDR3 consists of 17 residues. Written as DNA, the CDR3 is TGCAGCGTTGAGTTAGCAAGGCCCCCAGGGGTCTCCTACGAGCAGTACTTC. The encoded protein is CSVELARPPGVSYEQYF.

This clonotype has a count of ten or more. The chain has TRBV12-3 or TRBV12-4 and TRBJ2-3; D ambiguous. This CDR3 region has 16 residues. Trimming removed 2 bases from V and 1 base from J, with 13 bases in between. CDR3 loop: CASSLSPSTGTDTQYF. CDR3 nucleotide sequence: TGTGCCAGCAGTTTATCACCTAGTACGGGCACAGATACGCAGTATTTT.

CDR3 region: CASSSRDSPNQPQHF. For the CDR3, the DNA is TGTGCCAGCAGTTCCCGGGACAGCCCCAATCAGCCCCAGCATTTT. This sequence joins TRBV12-3 or TRBV12-4 and TRBJ1-5; TRBD1 agrees at 7 bases. The J segment lost 3 bases and the V segment lost 4 bases, leaving 6 bases of the junction unmatched. This CDR3 has 15 amino acids.

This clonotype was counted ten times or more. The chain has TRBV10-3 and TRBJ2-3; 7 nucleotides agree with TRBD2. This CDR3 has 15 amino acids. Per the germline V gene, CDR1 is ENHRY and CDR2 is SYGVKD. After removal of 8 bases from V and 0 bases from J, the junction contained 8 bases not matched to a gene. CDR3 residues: CAISWLAASTDTQYF. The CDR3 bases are TGTGCCATCTCGTGGCTAGCGGCTAGCACAGATACGCAGTATTTT.

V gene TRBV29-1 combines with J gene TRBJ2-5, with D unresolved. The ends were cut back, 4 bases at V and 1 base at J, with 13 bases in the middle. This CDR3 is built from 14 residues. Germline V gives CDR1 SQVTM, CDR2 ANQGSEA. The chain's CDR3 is CSVVGRMAQETQYF. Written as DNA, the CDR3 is TGCAGCGTTGTTGGTAGAATGGCCCAAGAGACCCAGTACTTC.

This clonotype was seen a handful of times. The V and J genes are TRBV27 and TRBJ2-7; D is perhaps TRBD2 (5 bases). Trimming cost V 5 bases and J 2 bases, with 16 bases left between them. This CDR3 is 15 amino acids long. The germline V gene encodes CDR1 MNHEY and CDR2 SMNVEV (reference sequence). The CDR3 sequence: CASSHSTSGAYEQYF. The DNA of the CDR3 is TGTGCCAGCAGTCACTCAACAAGCGGAGCCTACGAGCAGTACTTC.

Here the CDR3 DNA reads TGTGCCAGCAGCGTGGCCGGGAGAAAGGATGAGCAGTTCTTC. Protein sequence: CASSVAGRKDEQFF. The chain has TRBV7-9 and TRBJ2-1, with D perhaps matching TRBD2 (6 bases). Germline lookup yields CDR1 SEHNR and CDR2 FQNEAQ (reference sequence). The CDR3 contains 14 residues. Deletions cut 5 bases from V and 8 bases from J, with 16 bases between.

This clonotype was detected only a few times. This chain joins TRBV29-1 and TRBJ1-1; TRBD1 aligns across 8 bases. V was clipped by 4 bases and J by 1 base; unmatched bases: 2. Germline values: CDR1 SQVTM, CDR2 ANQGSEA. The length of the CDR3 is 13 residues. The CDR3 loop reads CSVGTGSNTEAFF. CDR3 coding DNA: TGCAGCGTTGGGACAGGGTCGAACACTGAAGCTTTCTTT.

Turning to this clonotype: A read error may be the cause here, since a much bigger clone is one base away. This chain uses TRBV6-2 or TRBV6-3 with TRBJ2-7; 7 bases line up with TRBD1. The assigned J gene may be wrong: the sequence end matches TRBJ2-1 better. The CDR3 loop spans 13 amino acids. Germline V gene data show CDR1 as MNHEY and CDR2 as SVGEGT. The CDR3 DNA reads TGTGCCACTCTGACAGGGAGCTCCTACGAGCAGTTCTTC. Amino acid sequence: CATLTGSSYEQFF.

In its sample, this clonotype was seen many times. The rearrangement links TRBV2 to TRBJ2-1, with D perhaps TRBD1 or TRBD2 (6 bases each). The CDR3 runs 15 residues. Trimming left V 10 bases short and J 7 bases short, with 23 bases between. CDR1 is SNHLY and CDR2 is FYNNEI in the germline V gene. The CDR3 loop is CATAGEGRKGNEQFF. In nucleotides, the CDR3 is TGTGCCACAGCAGGGGAAGGGAGGAAGGGAAATGAGCAGTTCTTC.

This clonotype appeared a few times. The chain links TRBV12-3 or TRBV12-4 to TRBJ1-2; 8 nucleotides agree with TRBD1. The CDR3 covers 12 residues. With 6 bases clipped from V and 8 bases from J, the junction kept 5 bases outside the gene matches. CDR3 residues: CASSWTGWGYTF. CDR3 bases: TGTGCCAGCAGCTGGACAGGGTGGGGCTACACCTTC.

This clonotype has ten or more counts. This CDR3 is CAISGGTGKDVTGGYTF. Here the CDR3 DNA reads TGTGCCATCAGTGGGGGGACAGGGAAGGACGTAACGGGGGGCTACACCTTC. The chain carries TRBV10-3 and TRBJ1-2; 9 nucleotides align to TRBD1. J gave up 8 bases and V 4 bases, and 17 bases lay outside the gene matches. Germline V gives CDR1 ENHRY, CDR2 SYGVKD. The CDR3 length is 17 residues.

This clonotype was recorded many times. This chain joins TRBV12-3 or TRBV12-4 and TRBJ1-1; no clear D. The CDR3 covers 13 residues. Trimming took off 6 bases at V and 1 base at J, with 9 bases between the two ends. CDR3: CASSQEWNTEAFF. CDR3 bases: TGTGCCAGCAGCCAAGAGTGGAACACTGAAGCTTTCTTT.

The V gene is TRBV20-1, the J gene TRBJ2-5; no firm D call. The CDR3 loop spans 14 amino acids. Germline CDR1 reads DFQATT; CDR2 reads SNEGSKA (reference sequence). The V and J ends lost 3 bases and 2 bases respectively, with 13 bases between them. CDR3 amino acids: CSARQDHNQETQYF. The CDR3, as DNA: TGCAGTGCTAGGCAGGACCATAATCAAGAGACCCAGTACTTC.

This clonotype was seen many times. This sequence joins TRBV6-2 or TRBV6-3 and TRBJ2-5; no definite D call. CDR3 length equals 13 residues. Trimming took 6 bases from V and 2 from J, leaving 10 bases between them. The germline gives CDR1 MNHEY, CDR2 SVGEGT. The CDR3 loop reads CASRRIIQETQYF. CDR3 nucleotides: TGTGCCAGCAGACGCATTATACAAGAGACCCAGTACTTC.

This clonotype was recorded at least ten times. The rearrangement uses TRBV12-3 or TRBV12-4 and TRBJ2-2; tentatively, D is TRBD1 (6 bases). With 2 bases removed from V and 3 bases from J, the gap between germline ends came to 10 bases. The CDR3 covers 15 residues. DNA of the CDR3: TGTGCCAGCAGTTTAAATCAGGGGTACACCGGGGAGCTGTTTTTT. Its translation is CASSLNQGYTGELFF.